The clone carrying this T cell receptor (beta chain) has a handful of counts. The sample belongs to a study of T cell changes during pregnancy in multiple sclerosis. J lost 7 bases, V lost 6 bases, and 6 bases had no gene match. The length of the CDR3 is 14 residues. CDR1 is MDHEN, CDR2 SYDVKM, per germline. The protocol was immunoSEQ multiplex PCR, while the TCRdb copy is restricted to in-frame clones and leaves out a portion. The sample lists 98,000 or so clones; roughly 92% were seen once. The source material was peripheral blood, sampled after pregnancy. The sequence came from a female donor with multiple sclerosis, enrolled in a pregnancy study. The chain uses TRBV28 and TRBJ2-2; 9 bases map to TRBD1. In nucleotides, the CDR3 is TGTGCCAGCAGGGGGGGACAGGGCATCGGGGAGCTGTTTTTT. This codes for CASRGGQGIGELFF.